This TCR beta chain was observed in a study of blood T cell repertoires in COVID-19. For the study at large: Researchers got acute and convalescent COVID-19 samples from the United States, Italy and Spain. From T cells, B-cell-depleted T cells, or PBMCs came the material, which was cDNA or gDNA.

Source study methods: Quantification of nucleated cells was approximated via reference gene primer amplification. Clones were sequenced by immunoSEQ multiplex PCR, and TCRdb holds only the in-frame ones, with some missing. The V and J calls and clone size are taken from that table; D and trimming were inferred from the DNA. The sample has about 160,000 clones, around four fifths seen once; the top ten hold around 9.9%. CDR3 length: 16 amino acids. V was pared by 2 bases and J by 6 bases, with 19 bases between. Germline V gene sequence: CDR1 MNHEY, CDR2 SMNVEV (reference sequence). The TCR comes from a human donor in a cohort sampled during active COVID-19. This chain joins TRBV27 and TRBJ1-2, with D hard to call. The sample was peripheral blood. The CDR3 DNA sequence: TGTGCCAGCAGTTTACGAGGCCCCAATCTGTCTAATGGCTACACCTTC. This gives the protein CASSLRGPNLSNGYTF.